This TCR beta chain was identified during a study of beta chain features in type 1 diabetes. Background on the study: Sorted cell examination encompassed about 110 million cells across all samples.

Expressed TCRB transcripts got sequenced, as all isolated RNA was reverse transcribed. Some clones are missing from TCRdb's copy, which holds only in-frame ones; the method was immunoSEQ multiplex PCR. The sample shows around 290,000 clones, around 7.3% of them seen only once. As for this clone: Its antigen is currently unknown.

Study-level results: Still unanswered here is whether HLA type influences TCRB rearrangement.

The sequenced sample consisted of central memory CD4+ T cells from blood. This receptor was identified in a woman aged 18-29 years in good health.

CDR3 DNA: TGTGCCAGCAGCTTTGGGACAGGTCGGATGTCACCCCTCCACTTT. Its translation is CASSFGTGRMSPLHF. V usage is TRBV5-6 and J usage is TRBJ1-6, with 8 bases fitting TRBD1. Germline V gene lookup returns CDR1 SGHDT and CDR2 YYEEEE. The CDR3 runs to 15 residues. The trim removed 2 bases at V and 10 bases at J, leaving 8 bases unmatched.